This paragraph reports one TCR beta chain. As yet, its antigen is unknown. The source of the sample is a study of cytomegalovirus exposure and HLA in healthy donors. Study-level points and caveats: Among the most significant clusters, several appeared linked to common viral pathogens in a later analysis. Analysis performed later showed TCR beta chains linked to HLA being more clonally expanded than equally common others. Within a later analysis, the majority of CMV-associated TCR beta chains appeared HLA-restricted.

This CDR3 region has 14 residues. The V end was cut by 4 bases, the J end by 6 bases, with 15 bases between. Germline CDR1 is MDHEN and CDR2 is SYDVKM. 13 Jbeta primers and 60 Vbeta primers were used for the PCR. Profiled with immunoSEQ multiplex PCR; TCRdb holds only in-frame clones, not every one. The repertoire holds some 180,000 clones, approximately 78% seen once, with 1.7% in the top ten. The receptor was derived from a woman aged 18-29 years in good health and CMV-seronegative. Sequenced material: PBMCs. This rearrangement joins TRBV28 to TRBJ1-2, with a possible D match to TRBD1 (5 bases). CDR3 DNA: TGTGCCAGCAGTTCTGCAGGGCGATTGGATGGCTACACCTTC. Protein product: CASSSAGRLDGYTF.